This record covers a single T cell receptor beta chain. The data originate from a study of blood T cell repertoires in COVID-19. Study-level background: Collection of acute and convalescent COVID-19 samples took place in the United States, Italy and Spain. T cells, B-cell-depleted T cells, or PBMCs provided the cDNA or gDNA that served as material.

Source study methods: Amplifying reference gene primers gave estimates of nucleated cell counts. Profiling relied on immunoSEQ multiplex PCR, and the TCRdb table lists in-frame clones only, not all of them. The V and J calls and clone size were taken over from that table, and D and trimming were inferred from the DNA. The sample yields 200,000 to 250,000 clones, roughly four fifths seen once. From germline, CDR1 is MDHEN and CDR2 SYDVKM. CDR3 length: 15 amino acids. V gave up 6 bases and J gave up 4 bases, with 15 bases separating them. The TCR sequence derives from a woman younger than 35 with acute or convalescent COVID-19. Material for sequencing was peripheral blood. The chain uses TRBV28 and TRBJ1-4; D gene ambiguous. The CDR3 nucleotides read TGTGCCAGCAGCCCGTCTACAGCCAGTAATGAAAAACTGTTTTTT. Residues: CASSPSTASNEKLFF.